The TCR beta chain under discussion was sequenced for a study of T cells in Graves' hyperthyroidism and ophthalmopathy. Regarding the study as a whole: Ophthalmopathy prediction by the model preceded onset by a median approximately 6.9 months. Most clonotypes expanded in thyroid above 0.001 were likewise present in blood.

RNA transcripts yielded amplified TCR beta CDR3 regions. First-round RT-PCR targeting the TCR CDR3 was performed with the HTBI primer set. From the multiplex PCR reads, TCRdb called clonotypes with MiXCR, one entry per CDR3 protein. The data show around 700,000 distinct CDR3 sequences, with 18% seen just once and over 15% held by the top ten. The V end was cut by 4 bases, the J end by 4 bases, with 17 bases between. This CDR3 contains 15 residues. In germline, CDR1 is SGHRS, CDR2 YFSETQ. The sample holds a few counts of this clonotype. Its target is unknown. This sequence joins TRBV5-1 and TRBJ1-2, with no clear D. The receptor was derived from a woman in her forties or fifties with Graves' hyperthyroidism that later progressed to Graves' ophthalmopathy. The sequenced sample was blood. The CDR3, as DNA: TGCGCCAGCAGCCCCCAGGCGGGCAGGAGCTATGGCTACACCTTC. Translated: CASSPQAGRSYGYTF.